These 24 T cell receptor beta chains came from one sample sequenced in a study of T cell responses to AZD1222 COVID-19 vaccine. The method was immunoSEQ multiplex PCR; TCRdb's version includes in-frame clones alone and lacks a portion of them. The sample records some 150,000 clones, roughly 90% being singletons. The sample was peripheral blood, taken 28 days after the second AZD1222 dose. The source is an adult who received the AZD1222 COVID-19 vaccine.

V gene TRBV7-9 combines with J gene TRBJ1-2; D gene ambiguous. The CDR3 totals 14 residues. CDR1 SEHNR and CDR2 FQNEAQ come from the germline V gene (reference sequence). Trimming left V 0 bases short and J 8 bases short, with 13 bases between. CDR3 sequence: CASSLAVLTRGYTF. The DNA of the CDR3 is TGTGCCAGCAGCTTAGCGGTTTTAACCAGGGGCTACACCTTC. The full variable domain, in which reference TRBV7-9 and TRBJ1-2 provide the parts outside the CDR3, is DTGVSQNPRHKITKRGQNVTFRCDPISEHNRLYWYRQTLGQGPEFLTYFQNEAQLEKSRLLSDRFSAERPKGSFSTLEIQRTEQGDSAMYLCASSLAVLTRGYTFGSGTRLTVV.

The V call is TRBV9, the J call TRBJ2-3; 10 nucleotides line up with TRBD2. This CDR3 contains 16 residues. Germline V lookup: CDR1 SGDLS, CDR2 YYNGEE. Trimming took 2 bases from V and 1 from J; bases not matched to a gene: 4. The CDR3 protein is CASSVPGTSGTDTQYF. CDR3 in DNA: TGTGCCAGCAGCGTCCCCGGGACTAGCGGCACAGATACGCAGTATTTT.

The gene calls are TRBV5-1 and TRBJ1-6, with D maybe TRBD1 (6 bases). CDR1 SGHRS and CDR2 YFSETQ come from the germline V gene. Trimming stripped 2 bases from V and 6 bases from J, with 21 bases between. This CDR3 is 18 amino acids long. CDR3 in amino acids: CASSLTGQPKAFNSPLHF. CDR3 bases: TGCGCCAGCAGCTTAACTGGACAGCCTAAGGCCTTTAATTCACCCCTCCACTTT.

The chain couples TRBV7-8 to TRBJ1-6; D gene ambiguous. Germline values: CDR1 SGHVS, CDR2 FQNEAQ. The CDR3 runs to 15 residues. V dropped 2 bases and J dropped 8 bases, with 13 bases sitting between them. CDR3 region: CASSLLHLIDSPLHF. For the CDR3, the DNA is TGTGCCAGCAGCTTACTACACCTAATAGATTCACCCCTCCACTTT.

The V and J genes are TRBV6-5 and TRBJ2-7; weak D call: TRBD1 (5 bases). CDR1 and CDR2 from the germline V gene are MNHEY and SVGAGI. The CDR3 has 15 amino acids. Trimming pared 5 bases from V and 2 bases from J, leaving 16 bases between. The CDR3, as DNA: TGTGCCAGCAGTACCACGGACACCCTTCCCTACGAGCAGTACTTC. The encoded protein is CASSTTDTLPYEQYF.

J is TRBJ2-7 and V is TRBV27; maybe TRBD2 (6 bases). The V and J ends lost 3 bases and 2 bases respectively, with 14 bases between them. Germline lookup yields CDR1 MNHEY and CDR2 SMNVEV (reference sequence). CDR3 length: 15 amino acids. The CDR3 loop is CASSLRAGGTYEQYF. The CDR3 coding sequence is TGTGCCAGCAGTTTGAGGGCAGGAGGGACCTACGAGCAGTACTTC.

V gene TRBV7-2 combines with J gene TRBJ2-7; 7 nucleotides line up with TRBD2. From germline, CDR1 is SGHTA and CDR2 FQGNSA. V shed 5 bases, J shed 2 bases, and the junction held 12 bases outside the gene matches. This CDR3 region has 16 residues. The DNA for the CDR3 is TGTGCCAGCAGCCCACGGGTAGCGGGCCTTCCCTACGAGCAGTACTTC. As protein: CASSPRVAGLPYEQYF.

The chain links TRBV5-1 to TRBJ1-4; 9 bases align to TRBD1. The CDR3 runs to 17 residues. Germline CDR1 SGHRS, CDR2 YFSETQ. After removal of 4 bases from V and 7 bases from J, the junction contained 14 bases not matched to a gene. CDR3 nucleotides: TGCGCCAGCAGCGCCGGGACAGGGAGGGGCCTTCGTGAAAAACTGTTTTTT. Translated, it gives CASSAGTGRGLREKLFF. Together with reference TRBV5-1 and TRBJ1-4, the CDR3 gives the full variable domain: KAGVTQTPRYLIKTRGQQVTLSCSPISGHRSVSWYQQTPGQGLQFLFEYFSETQRNKGNFPGRFSGRQFSNSRSEMNVSTLELGDSALYLCASSAGTGRGLREKLFFGSGTQLSVL.

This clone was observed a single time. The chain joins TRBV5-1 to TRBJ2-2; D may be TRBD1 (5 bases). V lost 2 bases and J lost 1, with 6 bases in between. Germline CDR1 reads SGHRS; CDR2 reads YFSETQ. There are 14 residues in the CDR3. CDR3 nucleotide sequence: TGCGCCAGCAGCTTCCAGGGGAACACCGGGGAGCTGTTTTTT. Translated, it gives CASSFQGNTGELFF.

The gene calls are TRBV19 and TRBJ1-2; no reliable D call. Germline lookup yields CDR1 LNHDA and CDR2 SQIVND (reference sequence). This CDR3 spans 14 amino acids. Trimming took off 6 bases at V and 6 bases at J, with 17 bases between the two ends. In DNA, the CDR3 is TGTGCCAGTAGCGATAAAGAGAAATGGAATGGCTACACCTTC. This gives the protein CASSDKEKWNGYTF.

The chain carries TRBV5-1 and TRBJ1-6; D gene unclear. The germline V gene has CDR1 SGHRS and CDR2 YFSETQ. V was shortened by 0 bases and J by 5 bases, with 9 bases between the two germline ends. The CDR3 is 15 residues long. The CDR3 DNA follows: TGCGCCAGCAGCTTGGGAGTAGAGAATAATTCACCCCTCCACTTT. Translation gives CASSLGVENNSPLHF.

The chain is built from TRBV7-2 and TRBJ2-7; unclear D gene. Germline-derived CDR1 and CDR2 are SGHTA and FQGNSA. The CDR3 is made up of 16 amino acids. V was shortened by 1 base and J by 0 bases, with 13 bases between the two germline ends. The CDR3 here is CASSLGKGKGSYEQYF. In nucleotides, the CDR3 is TGTGCCAGCAGCTTAGGGAAGGGAAAGGGCTCCTACGAGCAGTACTTC. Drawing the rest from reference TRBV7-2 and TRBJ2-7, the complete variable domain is GAGVSQSPSNKVTEKGKDVELRCDPISGHTALYWYRQSLGQGLEFLIYFQGNSAPDKSGLPSDRFSAERTGGSVSTLTIQRTQQEDSAVYLCASSLGKGKGSYEQYFGPGTRLTVT.

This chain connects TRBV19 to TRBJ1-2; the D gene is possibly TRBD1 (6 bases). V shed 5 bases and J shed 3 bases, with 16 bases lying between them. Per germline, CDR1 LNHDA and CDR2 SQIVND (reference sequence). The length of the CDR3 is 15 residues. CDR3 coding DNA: TGTGCCAGTAGTCCAAGGGGGAGGACAGACTATGGCTACACCTTC. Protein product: CASSPRGRTDYGYTF.

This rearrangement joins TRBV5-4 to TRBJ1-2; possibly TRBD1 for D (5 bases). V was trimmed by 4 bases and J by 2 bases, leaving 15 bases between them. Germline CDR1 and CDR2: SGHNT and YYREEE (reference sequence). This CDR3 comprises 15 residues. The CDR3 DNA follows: TGTGCCAGCAGCCCGGGAACAAGGGGCAACTATGGCTACACCTTC. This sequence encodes CASSPGTRGNYGYTF.

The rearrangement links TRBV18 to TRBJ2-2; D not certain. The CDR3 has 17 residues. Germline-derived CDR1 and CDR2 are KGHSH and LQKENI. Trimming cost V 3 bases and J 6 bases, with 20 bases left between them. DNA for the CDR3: TGTGCCAGCTCACCCCTTCCCCCGGGCTACGGATCCGGGGAGCTGTTTTTT. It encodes CASSPLPPGYGSGELFF.

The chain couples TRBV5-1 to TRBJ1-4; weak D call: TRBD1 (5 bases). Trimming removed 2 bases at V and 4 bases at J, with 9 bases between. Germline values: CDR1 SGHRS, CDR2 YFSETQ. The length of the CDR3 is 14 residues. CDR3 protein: CASSFTGDNEKLFF. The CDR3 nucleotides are TGCGCCAGCAGCTTTACAGGAGATAATGAAAAACTGTTTTTT.

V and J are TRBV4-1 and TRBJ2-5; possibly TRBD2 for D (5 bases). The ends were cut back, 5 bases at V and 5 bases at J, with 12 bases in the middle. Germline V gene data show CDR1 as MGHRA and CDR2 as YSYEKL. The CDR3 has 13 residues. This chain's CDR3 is CASSTPTGETQYF. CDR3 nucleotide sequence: TGCGCCAGCAGCACCCCCACGGGGGAGACCCAGTACTTC.

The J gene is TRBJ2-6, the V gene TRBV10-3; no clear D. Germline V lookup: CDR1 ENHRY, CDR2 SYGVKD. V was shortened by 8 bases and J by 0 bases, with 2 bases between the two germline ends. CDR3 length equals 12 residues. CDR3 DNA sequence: TGTGCCATCGACTCTGGGGCCAACGTCCTGACTTTC. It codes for CAIDSGANVLTF.

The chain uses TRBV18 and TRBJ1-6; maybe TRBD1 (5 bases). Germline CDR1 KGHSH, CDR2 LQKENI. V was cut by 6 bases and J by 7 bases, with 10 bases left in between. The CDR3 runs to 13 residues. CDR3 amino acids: CASSGELNSPLHF. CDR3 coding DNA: TGTGCCAGCTCGGGGGAATTAAATTCACCCCTCCACTTT.

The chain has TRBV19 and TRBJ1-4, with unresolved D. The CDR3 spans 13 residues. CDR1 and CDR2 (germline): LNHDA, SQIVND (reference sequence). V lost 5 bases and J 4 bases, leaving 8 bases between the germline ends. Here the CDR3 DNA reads TGTGCCAGTAGTGCGGGTGGTAATGAAAAACTGTTTTTT. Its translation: CASSAGGNEKLFF.

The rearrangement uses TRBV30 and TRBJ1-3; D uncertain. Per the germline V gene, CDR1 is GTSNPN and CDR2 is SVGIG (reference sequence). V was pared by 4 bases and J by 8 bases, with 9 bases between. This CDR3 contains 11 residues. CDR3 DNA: TGTGCCTGGAACCCGGTCGACACCATATATTTT. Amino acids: CAWNPVDTIYF.

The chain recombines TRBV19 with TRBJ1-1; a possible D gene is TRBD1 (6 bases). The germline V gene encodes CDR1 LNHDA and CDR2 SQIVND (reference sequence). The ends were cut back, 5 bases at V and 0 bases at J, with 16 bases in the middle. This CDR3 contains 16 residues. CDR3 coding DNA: TGTGCCAGTAGTCCCCAGACAGGTCATCTGAACACTGAAGCTTTCTTT. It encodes CASSPQTGHLNTEAFF.

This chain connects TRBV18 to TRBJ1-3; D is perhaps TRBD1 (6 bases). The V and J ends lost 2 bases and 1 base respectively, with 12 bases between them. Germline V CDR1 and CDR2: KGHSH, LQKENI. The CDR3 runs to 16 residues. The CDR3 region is CASSPIGGLSGNTIYF. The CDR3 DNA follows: TGTGCCAGCTCACCAATTGGGGGCTTGTCTGGAAACACCATATATTTT.

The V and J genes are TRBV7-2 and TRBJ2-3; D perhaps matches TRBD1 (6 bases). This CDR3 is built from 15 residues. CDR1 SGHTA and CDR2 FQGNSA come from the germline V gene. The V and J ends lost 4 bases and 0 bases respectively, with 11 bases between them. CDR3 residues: CASSSRTASTDTQYF. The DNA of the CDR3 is TGTGCCAGCAGCTCACGGACAGCTAGCACAGATACGCAGTATTTT. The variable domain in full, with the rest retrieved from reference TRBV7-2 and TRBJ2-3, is GAGVSQSPSNKVTEKGKDVELRCDPISGHTALYWYRQSLGQGLEFLIYFQGNSAPDKSGLPSDRFSAERTGGSVSTLTIQRTQQEDSAVYLCASSSRTASTDTQYFGPGTRLTVL.